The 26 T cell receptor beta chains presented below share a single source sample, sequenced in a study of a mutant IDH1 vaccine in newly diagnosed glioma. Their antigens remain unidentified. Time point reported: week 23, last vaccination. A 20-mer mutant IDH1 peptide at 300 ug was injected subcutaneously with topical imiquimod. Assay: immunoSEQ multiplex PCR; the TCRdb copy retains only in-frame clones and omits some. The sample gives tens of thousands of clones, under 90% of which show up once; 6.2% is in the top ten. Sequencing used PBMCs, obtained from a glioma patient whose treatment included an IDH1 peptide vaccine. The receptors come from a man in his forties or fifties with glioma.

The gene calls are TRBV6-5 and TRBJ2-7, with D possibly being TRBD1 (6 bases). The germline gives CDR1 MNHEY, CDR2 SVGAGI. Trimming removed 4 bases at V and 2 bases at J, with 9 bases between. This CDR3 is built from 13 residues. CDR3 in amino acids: CASSSNRAYEQYF. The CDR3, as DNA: TGTGCCAGCAGTTCTAACAGGGCCTACGAGCAGTACTTC.

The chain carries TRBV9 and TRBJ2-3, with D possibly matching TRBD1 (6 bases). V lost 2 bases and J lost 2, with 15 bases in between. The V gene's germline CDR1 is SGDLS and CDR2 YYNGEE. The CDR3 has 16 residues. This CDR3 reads CASSVTFGTYTDTQYF. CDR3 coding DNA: TGTGCCAGCAGCGTTACCTTCGGGACATACACAGATACGCAGTATTTT.

CDR3 residues: CASSNTGIDLTGRGYTF. CDR3 nucleotide sequence: TGTGCCAGTAGTAATACAGGGATAGATTTGACGGGTCGAGGCTACACCTTC. This chain connects TRBV19 to TRBJ1-2; maybe TRBD1 (6 bases). Trimming pared 4 bases from V and 8 bases from J, leaving 26 bases between. The V gene's germline CDR1 is LNHDA and CDR2 SQIVND (reference sequence). The CDR3 is 17 residues long. Full variable domain (remainder filled in from reference TRBV19 and TRBJ1-2): DGGITQSPKYLFRKEGQNVTLSCEQNLNHDAMYWYRQDPGQGLRLIYYSQIVNDFQKGDIAEGYSVSREKKESFPLTVTSAQKNPTAFYLCASSNTGIDLTGRGYTFGSGTRLTVV.

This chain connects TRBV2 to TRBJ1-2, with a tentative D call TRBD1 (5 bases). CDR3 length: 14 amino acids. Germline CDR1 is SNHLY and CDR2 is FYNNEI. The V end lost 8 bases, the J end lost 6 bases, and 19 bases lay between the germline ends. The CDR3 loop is CASPAMWGGDGYTF. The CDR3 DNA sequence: TGTGCCAGCCCCGCGATGTGGGGGGGGGATGGCTACACCTTC.

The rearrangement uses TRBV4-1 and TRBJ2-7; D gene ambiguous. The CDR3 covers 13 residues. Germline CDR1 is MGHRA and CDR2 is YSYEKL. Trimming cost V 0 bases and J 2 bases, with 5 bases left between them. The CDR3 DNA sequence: TGCGCCAGCAGCCAAGAGGGGACCTACGAGCAGTACTTC. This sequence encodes CASSQEGTYEQYF.

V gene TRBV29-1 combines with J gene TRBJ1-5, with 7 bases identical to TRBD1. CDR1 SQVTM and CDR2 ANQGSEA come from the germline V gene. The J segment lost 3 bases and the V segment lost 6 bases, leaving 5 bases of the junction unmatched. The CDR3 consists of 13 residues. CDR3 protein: CSVSQGINQPQHF. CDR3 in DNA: TGCAGCGTCTCACAGGGGATCAATCAGCCCCAGCATTTT. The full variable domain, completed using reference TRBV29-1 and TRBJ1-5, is SAVISQKPSRDICQRGTSLTIQCQVDSQVTMMFWYRQQPGQSLTLIATANQGSEATYESGFVIDKFPISRPNLTFSTLTVSNMSPEDSSIYLCSVSQGINQPQHFGDGTRLSIL.

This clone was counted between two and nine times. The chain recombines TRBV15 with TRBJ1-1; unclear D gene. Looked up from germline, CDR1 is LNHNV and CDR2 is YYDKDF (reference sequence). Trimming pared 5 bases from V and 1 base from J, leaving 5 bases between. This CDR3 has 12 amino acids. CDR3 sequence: CATSRENTEAFF. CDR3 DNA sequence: TGTGCCACCAGCCGGGAGAACACTGAAGCTTTCTTT. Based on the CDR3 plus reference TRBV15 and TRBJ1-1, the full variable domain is DAMVIQNPRYQVTQFGKPVTLSCSQTLNHNVMYWYQQKSSQAPKLLFHYYDKDFNNEADTPDNFQSRRPNTSFCFLDIRSPGLGDTAMYLCATSRENTEAFFGQGTRLTVV.

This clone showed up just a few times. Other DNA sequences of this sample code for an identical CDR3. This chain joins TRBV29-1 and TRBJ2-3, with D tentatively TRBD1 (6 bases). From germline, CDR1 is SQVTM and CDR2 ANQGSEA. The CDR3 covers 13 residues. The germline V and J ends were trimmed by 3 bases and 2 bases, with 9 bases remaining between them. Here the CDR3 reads CSVEDSYTDTQYF. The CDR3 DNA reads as TGCAGCGTTGAGGACAGCTACACAGATACGCAGTATTTT.

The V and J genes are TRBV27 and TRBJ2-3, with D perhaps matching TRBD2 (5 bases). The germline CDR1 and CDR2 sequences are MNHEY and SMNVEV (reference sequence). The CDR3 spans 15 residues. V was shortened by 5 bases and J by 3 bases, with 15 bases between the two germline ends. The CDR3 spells CASSGLPSFTDTQYF. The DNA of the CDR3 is TGTGCCAGCAGTGGACTCCCTAGTTTTACAGATACGCAGTATTTT.

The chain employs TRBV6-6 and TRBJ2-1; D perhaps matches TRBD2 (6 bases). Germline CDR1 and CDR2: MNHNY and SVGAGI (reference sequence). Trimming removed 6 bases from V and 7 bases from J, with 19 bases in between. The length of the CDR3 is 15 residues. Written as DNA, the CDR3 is TGTGCCAGCAGCCGCCCGGGACTGGGATTTAATGAGCAGTTCTTC. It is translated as CASSRPGLGFNEQFF.

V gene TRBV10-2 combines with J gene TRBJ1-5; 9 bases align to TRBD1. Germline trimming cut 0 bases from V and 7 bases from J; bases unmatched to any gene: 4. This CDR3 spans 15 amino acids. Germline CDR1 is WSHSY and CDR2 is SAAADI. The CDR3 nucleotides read TGCGCCAGCAGTGAGTCGGGACAGGGTTGGCAGCCCCAGCATTTT. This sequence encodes CASSESGQGWQPQHF.

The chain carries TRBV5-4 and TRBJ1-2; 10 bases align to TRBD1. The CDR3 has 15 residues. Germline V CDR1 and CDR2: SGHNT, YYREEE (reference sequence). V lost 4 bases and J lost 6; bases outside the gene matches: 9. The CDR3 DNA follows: TGTGCCAGCAGCGTCACCGGGACAGGGGTTAATGGCTACACCTTC. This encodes CASSVTGTGVNGYTF.

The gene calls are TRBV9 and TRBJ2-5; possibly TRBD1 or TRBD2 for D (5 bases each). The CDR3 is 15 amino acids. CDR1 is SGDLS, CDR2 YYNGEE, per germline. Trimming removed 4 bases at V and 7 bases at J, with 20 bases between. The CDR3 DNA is TGTGCCAGCAGCCCGCTTGGGACCCCGGTGGGGACCCAGTACTTC. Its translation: CASSPLGTPVGTQYF.

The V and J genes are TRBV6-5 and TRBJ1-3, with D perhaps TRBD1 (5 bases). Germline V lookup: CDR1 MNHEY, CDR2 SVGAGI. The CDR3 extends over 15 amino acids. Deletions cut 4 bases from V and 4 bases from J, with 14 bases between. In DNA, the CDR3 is TGTGCCAGCAGTTTCCGGGACGGGGGAGGAAACACCATATATTTT. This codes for CASSFRDGGGNTIYF.

In nucleotides, the CDR3 is TGTGCCTGGAGTGTACCTCTGGGTTCTTCACCCCTCCACTTT. This gives the protein CAWSVPLGSSPLHF. This chain links TRBV30 with TRBJ1-6; D is ambiguous. Trimming pared 0 bases from V and 9 bases from J, leaving 12 bases between. CDR3 length: 14 amino acids. Germline CDR1 is GTSNPN and CDR2 is SVGIG (reference sequence). Full variable domain (rest looked up from reference TRBV30 and TRBJ1-6): SQTIHQWPATLVQPVGSPLSLECTVEGTSNPNLYWYRQAAGRGLQLLFYSVGIGQISSEVPQNLSASRPQDRQFILSSKKLLLSDSGFYLCAWSVPLGSSPLHFGNGTRLTVT.

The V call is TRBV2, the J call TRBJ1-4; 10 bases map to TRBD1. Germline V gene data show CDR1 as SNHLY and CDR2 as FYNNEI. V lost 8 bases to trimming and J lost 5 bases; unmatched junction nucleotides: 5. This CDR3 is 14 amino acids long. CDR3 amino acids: CASLRQGANEKLFF. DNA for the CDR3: TGTGCCAGCCTCCGACAGGGGGCAAATGAAAAACTGTTTTTT.

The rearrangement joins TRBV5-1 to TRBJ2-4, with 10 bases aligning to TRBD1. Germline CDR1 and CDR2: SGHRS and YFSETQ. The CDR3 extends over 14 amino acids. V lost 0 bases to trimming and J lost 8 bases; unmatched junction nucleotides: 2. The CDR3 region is CASSLGGTGDIQYF. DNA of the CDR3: TGCGCCAGCAGCTTGGGAGGGACAGGGGACATTCAGTACTTC.

DNA of the CDR3: TGTGCCAGCAGTGAACGGCGGGACACCTCTGGAAACACCATATATTTT. This codes for CASSERRDTSGNTIYF. The V and J genes are TRBV2 and TRBJ1-3; D possibly corresponds to TRBD1 (6 bases). Germline V gene data show CDR1 as SNHLY and CDR2 as FYNNEI. Trimming took 2 bases from V and 0 from J, leaving 11 bases between them. The CDR3 sequence is 16 residues long.

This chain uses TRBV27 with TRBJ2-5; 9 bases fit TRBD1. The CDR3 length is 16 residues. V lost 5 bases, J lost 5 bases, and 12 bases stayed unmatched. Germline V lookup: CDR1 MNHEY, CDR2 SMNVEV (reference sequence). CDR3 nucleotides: TGTGCCAGCAGTGCCAGTCACAGGGGGCACTGGGAGACCCAGTACTTC. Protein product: CASSASHRGHWETQYF.

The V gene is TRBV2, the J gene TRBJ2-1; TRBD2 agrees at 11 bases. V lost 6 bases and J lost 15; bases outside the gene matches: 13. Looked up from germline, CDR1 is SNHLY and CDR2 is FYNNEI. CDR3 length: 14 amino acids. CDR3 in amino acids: CASRGELAGAEGFF. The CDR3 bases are TGTGCCAGCAGAGGGGAACTAGCGGGGGCGGAGGGGTTCTTC.

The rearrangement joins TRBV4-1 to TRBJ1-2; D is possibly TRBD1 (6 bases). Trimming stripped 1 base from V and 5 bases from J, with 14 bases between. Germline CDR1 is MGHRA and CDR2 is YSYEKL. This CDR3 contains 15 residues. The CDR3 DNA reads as TGCGCCAGCAGCCAAGGTTCTACAGGGCAGTATGGCTACACCTTC. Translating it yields CASSQGSTGQYGYTF.

This CDR3 reads CASSLGGERNGYTF. CDR3 sequence (DNA): TGCGCCAGCAGCTTGGGTGGGGAAAGAAATGGCTACACCTTC. This rearrangement joins TRBV5-1 to TRBJ1-2; D remains ambiguous. The CDR3 runs to 14 residues. With 0 bases removed from V and 6 bases from J, the gap between germline ends came to 12 bases. CDR1 SGHRS and CDR2 YFSETQ come from the germline V gene.

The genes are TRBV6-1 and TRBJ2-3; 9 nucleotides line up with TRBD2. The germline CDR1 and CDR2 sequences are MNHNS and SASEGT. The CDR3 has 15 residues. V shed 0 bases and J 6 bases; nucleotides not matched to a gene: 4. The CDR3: CASSEAAGLADTQYF. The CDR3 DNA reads TGTGCCAGCAGTGAAGCAGCGGGACTAGCTGATACGCAGTATTTT.

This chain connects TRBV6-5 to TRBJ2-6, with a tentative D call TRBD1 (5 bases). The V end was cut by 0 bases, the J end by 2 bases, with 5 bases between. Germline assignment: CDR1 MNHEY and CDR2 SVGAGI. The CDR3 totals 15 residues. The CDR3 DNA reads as TGTGCCAGCAGTTACTCCAGGGCTGGGGCCAACGTCCTGACTTTC. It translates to CASSYSRAGANVLTF.

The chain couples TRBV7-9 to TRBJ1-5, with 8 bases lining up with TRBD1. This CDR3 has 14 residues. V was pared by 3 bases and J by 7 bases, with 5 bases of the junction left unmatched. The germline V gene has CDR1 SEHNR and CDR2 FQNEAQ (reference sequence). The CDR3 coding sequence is TGTGCCAGCAGCTTCCAGGGGGCGGACCAGCCCCAGCATTTT. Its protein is CASSFQGADQPQHF.

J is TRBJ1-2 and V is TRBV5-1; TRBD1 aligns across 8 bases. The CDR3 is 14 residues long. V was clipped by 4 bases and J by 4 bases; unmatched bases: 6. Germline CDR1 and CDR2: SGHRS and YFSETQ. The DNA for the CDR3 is TGCGCCAGCAGCCGGGGGACAGGTCCCTATGGCTACACCTTC. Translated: CASSRGTGPYGYTF.